A single sample is the source of the 7 T cell receptor beta chains below, sequenced in a study of Ad26.COV2.S vaccination and SARS-CoV-2 variants. Generated by immunoSEQ multiplex PCR, the TCRdb table keeps only in-frame clones and is missing some. The data hold 350,000 to 450,000 clones, with about 92% observed a single time. Treatment reported: 15 to 20 received Ad26.COV2.S at low or high dose, single or two shots; about 5 received placebo; per-sample allocation not given. Each sample was drawn 63 days after the first injection (of vaccine or placebo). Source: peripheral blood, taken in a trial of Ad26.COV2.S vaccine versus placebo. These receptors were obtained from a person aged 18-65 years who received the Ad26.COV2.S COVID-19 vaccine or a placebo.

This clone was detected a few times. This chain joins TRBV7-2 and TRBJ1-2, with D possibly TRBD1 on 5 matching bases. The ends were cut back, 0 bases at V and 4 bases at J, with 12 bases in the middle. Germline CDR1 SGHTA, CDR2 FQGNSA. CDR3 size: 15 residues. CDR3 sequence (DNA): TGTGCCAGCAGCTTAGCCCCGGGGACTCTCTATGGCTACACCTTC. This gives the protein CASSLAPGTLYGYTF. Full variable domain (rest looked up from reference TRBV7-2 and TRBJ1-2): GAGVSQSPSNKVTEKGKDVELRCDPISGHTALYWYRQSLGQGLEFLIYFQGNSAPDKSGLPSDRFSAERTGGSVSTLTIQRTQQEDSAVYLCASSLAPGTLYGYTFGSGTRLTVV.

This clone was counted between two and nine times. This sequence joins TRBV4-1 and TRBJ1-5, with 7 bases lining up with TRBD1. Germline CDR1 is MGHRA and CDR2 is YSYEKL. The CDR3 spans 14 residues. With V trimmed by 6 bases and J by 2 bases, 4 bases remained unmatched. The CDR3 DNA reads as TGCGCCAGCAGTCCAACAGGGGGCAATCAGCCCCAGCATTTT. Protein: CASSPTGGNQPQHF.

V and J are TRBV6-2 or TRBV6-3 and TRBJ1-2, with D perhaps matching TRBD1 (5 bases). This CDR3 has 14 amino acids. V was pared by 2 bases and J by 2 bases, with 9 bases between. The germline V gene encodes CDR1 MNHEY and CDR2 SVGEGT. CDR3 loop: CASSYPDRNYGYTF. CDR3 in DNA: TGTGCCAGCAGTTACCCCGACAGAAACTATGGCTACACCTTC.

The count of this clone is one. V usage is TRBV19 and J usage is TRBJ1-2, with TRBD1 matching 7 bases. With 6 bases clipped from V and 4 bases from J, the junction kept 8 bases outside the gene matches. In germline, CDR1 is LNHDA, CDR2 SQIVND (reference sequence). This CDR3 spans 14 amino acids. The CDR3 spells CASREDRAVYGYTF. CDR3 in DNA: TGTGCCAGTAGGGAAGACAGGGCAGTCTATGGCTACACCTTC.

This chain joins TRBV24-1 and TRBJ2-7, with TRBD1 identical over 10 bases. The CDR3 has 16 amino acids. Per germline, CDR1 KGHDR and CDR2 SFDVKD. Trimming took 7 bases from V and 1 from J; bases not matched to a gene: 9. The CDR3 loop reads CATSAPGGQGSYEQYF. Written as DNA, the CDR3 is TGTGCCACCAGCGCCCCGGGGGGACAGGGGTCCTACGAGCAGTACTTC.

Concerning this clone: A much larger clone differs by one base, so this may be a read error. The chain employs TRBV21-1 and TRBJ2-7. TRBV21-1 is labeled a pseudogene. This CDR3 has 10 residues. In DNA, the CDR3 is TGTGCCAGCAGCAAGTACGAGCAGTACTTC. Translating it yields CASSKYEQYF.

CDR3 nucleotide sequence: TGCAGCCGGCAGGGGAACTATGGCTACACCTTC. This gives the protein CSRQGNYGYTF. This chain joins TRBV20-1 and TRBJ1-2; D perhaps matches TRBD1 (6 bases). Germline assignment: CDR1 DFQATT and CDR2 SNEGSKA (reference sequence). This CDR3 is built from 11 residues.